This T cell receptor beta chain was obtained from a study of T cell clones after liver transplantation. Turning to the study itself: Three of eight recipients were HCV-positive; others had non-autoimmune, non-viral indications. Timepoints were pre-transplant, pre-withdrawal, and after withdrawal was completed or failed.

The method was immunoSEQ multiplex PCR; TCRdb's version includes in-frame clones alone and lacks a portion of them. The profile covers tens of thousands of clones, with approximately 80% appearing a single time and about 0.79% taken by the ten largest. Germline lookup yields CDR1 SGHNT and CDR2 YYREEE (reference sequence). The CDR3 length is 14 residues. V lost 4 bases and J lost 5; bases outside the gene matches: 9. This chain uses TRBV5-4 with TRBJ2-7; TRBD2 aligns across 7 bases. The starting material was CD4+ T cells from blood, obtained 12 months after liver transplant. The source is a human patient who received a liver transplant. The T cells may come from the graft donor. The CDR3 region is CASSDPRSGNEQYF. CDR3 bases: TGTGCCAGCAGCGACCCCCGCAGCGGGAACGAGCAGTACTTC.